This T cell receptor beta chain derives from a study of CD8+CD57+ T cells in acquired aplastic anemia. Study as a whole: CD4+ and CD8+ cells, once sorted, gave DNA averaging roughly 3.4 ug. Healthy donors had, on average, around 11 million reads for their CD4+ cells.

The germline V gene has CDR1 MNHEY and CDR2 SVGAGI. The CDR3 runs 13 residues. Study-wide findings and caveats: Around 27 sequences, all CD8+ CDR3, were shared between patients and controls.

To note about this clonotype: The antigen remains undetermined. This may come from a read error, since a much larger clone is one base off.

Researchers used genomic DNA as the template to profile TCR beta VDJ and CDR3. From the reads, TCRdb called clonotypes with MiXCR, one entry per CDR3 protein. The sample has just over 400,000 distinct CDR3 sequences, approximately 70% seen once. The chain links TRBV6-5 to TRBJ1-1; tentative D call: TRBD1 (5 bases). The sequence came from a human donor in good health, serving as a control. The sample was sorted CD4+, CD8+, or CD8+CD57+ T cells (not recorded which) from PBMCs. The CDR3 region has the DNA TGTGCCAGCAGGATTCAGGGAAGGACTGAAGCTTCCTTT. It specifies CASRIQGRTEASF.